Included here is one T cell receptor beta chain sequence, with context. Its target is not known. This sample is drawn from a study of CD8+CD57+ T cells in acquired aplastic anemia. Overall study context: CD4+ and CD8+ cells, once sorted, gave DNA averaging roughly 3.4 ug.

CDR1 SNHLY and CDR2 FYNNEI come from the germline V gene. The CDR3 spans 15 residues. V lost 4 bases and J lost 0, with 9 bases in between. Those patients picked for sequencing had displayed CD8+CD57+ cell expansion on flow cytometry. No patient had been given any therapy when blood was sampled. Regarding the study as a whole: No significant patient-versus-control difference appeared in CD8+ Simpson's diversity. Around 29 CD8+ CDR3 sequences were shared between patients and controls.

The TCR beta profiling, which covered VDJ combination and CDR3 sequence, was carried out using genomic DNA as the template. Each CDR3 protein is one row after TCRdb ran MiXCR on the reads. The sample gives 250,000 to 300,000 distinct CDR3 sequences, 50% to 65% of which show up once; 1% to 1.5% is in the top ten. The clonotype originates from a human donor with aplastic anemia. This chain connects TRBV2 to TRBJ1-4; D not certain. The sequenced sample was sorted CD4+, CD8+, or CD8+CD57+ T cells (not recorded which) from PBMCs. In DNA, the CDR3 is TGTGCCAGCAGTGGGAATGTTGCAACTAATGAAAAACTGTTTTTT. Residues: CASSGNVATNEKLFF.